This TCR beta chain comes out of a study of CD8+ T cells in alopecia areata. Trimming removed 2 bases from V and 4 bases from J, with 17 bases in between. The CDR3 runs to 16 residues. The germline gives CDR1 SGHTA, CDR2 FQGTGA. A remark on this clone: Its antigen is as yet unknown.

Reverse transcription of extracted RNA yielded cDNA, which provided the sequencing template. Sequencing used immunoSEQ multiplex PCR; TCRdb keeps in-frame clones, though not all of them. Here the sample spans fewer than 250,000 clones, less than 45% being singletons. Study-level points and caveats: Numerous clones, expanded in lesions, remained in scalp and blood during tofacitinib.

Described treatment: oral pan-JAK inhibitor, 5-10 mg twice daily. The sequence derives from a human donor with alopecia areata. This specimen was CD4+ T cells sorted from blood, taken between weeks 30 and 35, from a patient treated with tofacitinib. The chain joins TRBV7-3 to TRBJ1-1, with a weak D call TRBD1 (5 bases). CDR3 DNA: TGTGCCAGCAGCTTATCGGAGGGAGTCGGGGGCACTGAAGCTTTCTTT. It translates to CASSLSEGVGGTEAFF.